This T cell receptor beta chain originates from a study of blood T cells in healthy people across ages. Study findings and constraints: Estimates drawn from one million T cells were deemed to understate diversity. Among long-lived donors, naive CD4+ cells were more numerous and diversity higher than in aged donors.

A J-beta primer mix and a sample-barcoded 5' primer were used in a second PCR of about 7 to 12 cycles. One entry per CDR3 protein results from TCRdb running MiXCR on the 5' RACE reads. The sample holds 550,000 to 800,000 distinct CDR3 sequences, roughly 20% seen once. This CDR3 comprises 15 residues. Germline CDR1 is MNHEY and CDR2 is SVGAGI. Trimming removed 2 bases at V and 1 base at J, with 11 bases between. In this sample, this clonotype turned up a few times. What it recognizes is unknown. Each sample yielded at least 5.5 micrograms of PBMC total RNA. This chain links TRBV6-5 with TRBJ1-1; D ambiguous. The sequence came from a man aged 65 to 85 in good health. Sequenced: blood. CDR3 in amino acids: CASSYDQASNTEAFF. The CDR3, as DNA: TGTGCCAGCAGTTACGACCAGGCGTCGAACACTGAAGCTTTCTTT.